A single sample is the source of the 2 T cell receptor beta chains below, sequenced in a study of cytomegalovirus exposure and HLA in healthy donors. Use of 60 Vbeta and 13 Jbeta primers characterized the PCR. The protocol was immunoSEQ multiplex PCR, while the TCRdb copy is restricted to in-frame clones and leaves out a portion. Of approximately 240,000 clones in the sample, approximately 82% were seen once. Input material: PBMCs. All receptors derive from a woman in her thirties or forties in good health and CMV-seronegative.

This chain uses TRBV7-9 with TRBJ2-5; perhaps TRBD2 as D (5 bases). V lost 3 bases, J lost 3 bases, and 8 bases lay in between. The length of the CDR3 is 13 residues. Germline values: CDR1 SEHNR, CDR2 FQNEAQ (reference sequence). This CDR3 is CASSFPAEETQYF. CDR3 in DNA: TGTGCCAGCAGCTTCCCAGCGGAAGAGACCCAGTACTTC.

This CDR3 reads CASSLGLVGDTQYF. CDR3 bases: TGTGCCAGCAGCTTGGGCCTAGTGGGAGATACGCAGTATTTT. The J gene is TRBJ2-3, the V gene TRBV5-6; D ambiguous. The CDR3 runs to 14 residues. Germline CDR1 SGHDT, CDR2 YYEEEE. V dropped 0 bases and J dropped 5 bases, with 10 bases sitting between them. The complete variable domain, with remaining parts taken from reference TRBV5-6 and TRBJ2-3, reads DAGVTQSPTHLIKTRGQQVTLRCSPKSGHDTVSWYQQALGQGPQFIFQYYEEEERQRGNFPDRFSGHQFPNYSSELNVNALLLGDSALYLCASSLGLVGDTQYFGPGTRLTVL.